This TCR beta chain comes out of a study of blood T cell repertoires in COVID-19. Study overall: Donors in the United States, Italy and Spain gave samples during acute or convalescent COVID-19. Sources were T cells, B-cell-depleted T cells, or PBMCs; the material itself was cDNA or gDNA.

Assay used: immunoSEQ multiplex PCR; TCRdb lists only in-frame clones, some missing. The sample consists of fewer than 14,000 clones, around 78% of them appearing once. A single count supports this clone. V gave up 7 bases and J gave up 8 bases, with 12 bases separating them. CDR3 length: 12 residues. What was sequenced was peripheral blood. This chain links TRBV12-3 or TRBV12-4 with TRBJ2-1; possibly TRBD2 for D (6 bases). The receptor was isolated from a human donor in a cohort sampled during active COVID-19. DNA for the CDR3: TGTGCCAGCACCCCGTGGGGGGATGAGCAGTTCTTC. Its protein is CASTPWGDEQFF.